The 30 T cell receptor beta chains in this list originate from one sample, sequenced in a study of cytomegalovirus exposure and HLA in healthy donors. Profiled with immunoSEQ multiplex PCR; TCRdb holds only in-frame clones, not every one. The data contain roughly 140,000 clones, around 88% of them singletons. The sample taken for sequencing was PBMCs. These receptors came from a woman under 30 in good health and CMV-seropositive.

This clone was recorded only once. This chain links TRBV9 with TRBJ1-5; 11 positions match TRBD1. Germline V gene data show CDR1 as SGDLS and CDR2 as YYNGEE. V trimming: 4 bases; J trimming: 4 bases; junction bases outside the gene matches: 4. The CDR3 spans 15 residues. The CDR3 sequence is CASSRTGGGNQPQHF. CDR3 DNA: TGTGCCAGCAGCCGGACAGGGGGCGGGAATCAGCCCCAGCATTTT. The whole variable domain, remainder taken from reference TRBV9 and TRBJ1-5, is DSGVTQTPKHLITATGQRVTLRCSPRSGDLSVYWYQQSLDQGLQFLIQYYNGEERAKGNILERFSAQQFPDLHSELNLSSLELGDSALYFCASSRTGGGNQPQHFGDGTRLSIL.

This chain links TRBV5-1 with TRBJ2-7, with TRBD2 matching over 9 bases. V shed 1 base and J 7 bases; nucleotides not matched to a gene: 6. The V gene's germline CDR1 is SGHRS and CDR2 YFSETQ. CDR3 length equals 14 residues. CDR3 region: CASSLSLAGVEQYF. The CDR3 DNA follows: TGCGCCAGCAGCTTGTCTTTAGCGGGAGTTGAGCAGTACTTC. The entire variable domain, with the rest obtained from reference TRBV5-1 and TRBJ2-7, is as follows: KAGVTQTPRYLIKTRGQQVTLSCSPISGHRSVSWYQQTPGQGLQFLFEYFSETQRNKGNFPGRFSGRQFSNSRSEMNVSTLELGDSALYLCASSLSLAGVEQYFGPGTRLTVT.

The gene calls are TRBV18 and TRBJ1-6; 7 bases are shared with TRBD1. Trimming removed 5 bases from V and 4 bases from J; junction bases left unmatched: 5. Germline CDR1 and CDR2: KGHSH and LQKENI. The CDR3 totals 15 residues. The CDR3 DNA reads TGTGCCAGCTCAGTAGGACAGGTGTATAATTCACCCCTCCACTTT. Translation: CASSVGQVYNSPLHF.

This clone was observed a single time. The chain uses TRBV18 and TRBJ1-2; 9 bases map to TRBD1. CDR3 size: 16 residues. Germline V gene data show CDR1 as KGHSH and CDR2 as LQKENI. Germline trimming cut 3 bases from V and 6 bases from J; bases unmatched to any gene: 11. The CDR3 here is CASSPNTGQGSNGYTF. The CDR3 nucleotides read TGTGCCAGCTCACCGAACACCGGACAGGGGTCGAATGGCTACACCTTC.

The J gene is TRBJ2-5, the V gene TRBV9, with TRBD1 identical over 7 bases. Germline CDR1 is SGDLS and CDR2 is YYNGEE. V was pared by 2 bases and J by 3 bases, with 7 bases of the junction left unmatched. The CDR3 has 15 residues. CDR3 DNA: TGTGCCAGCAGCGTCTCCGGGACAGAGAAAGAGACCCAGTACTTC. It codes for CASSVSGTEKETQYF.

This sequence joins TRBV2 and TRBJ2-7; a weak D match, TRBD1 (5 bases). V was clipped by 5 bases and J by 5 bases, with 7 bases between them. This CDR3 contains 11 residues. Germline CDR1 is SNHLY and CDR2 is FYNNEI. CDR3 region: CASSQTDEQYF. In nucleotides, the CDR3 is TGTGCCAGCAGTCAGACAGACGAGCAGTACTTC.

This clone was detected only once. V gene TRBV30 combines with J gene TRBJ1-5; no clear D gene. V lost 1 base to trimming and J lost 0 bases, with 4 bases between them. CDR3 length: 13 residues. CDR1 and CDR2 (germline): GTSNPN, SVGIG (reference sequence). The CDR3 coding sequence is TGTGCCTGGAGTGCGAGTAGCAATCAGCCCCAGCATTTT. It yields the protein CAWSASSNQPQHF. The full variable domain, completed using reference TRBV30 and TRBJ1-5, is SQTIHQWPATLVQPVGSPLSLECTVEGTSNPNLYWYRQAAGRGLQLLFYSVGIGQISSEVPQNLSASRPQDRQFILSSKKLLLSDSGFYLCAWSASSNQPQHFGDGTRLSIL.

The genes are TRBV7-2 and TRBJ2-2; 10 bases fit TRBD2. CDR1 and CDR2 (germline): SGHTA, FQGNSA. Trimming cost V 5 bases and J 7 bases; bases outside gene matches: 10. The CDR3 spans 16 residues. The CDR3 DNA follows: TGTGCCAGCAGCCCGCGAGCGGGGGGGCCTGGCGGGGAGCTGTTTTTT. Protein: CASSPRAGGPGGELFF. Looking up the rest from reference TRBV7-2 and TRBJ2-2 gives the full variable domain: GAGVSQSPSNKVTEKGKDVELRCDPISGHTALYWYRQSLGQGLEFLIYFQGNSAPDKSGLPSDRFSAERTGGSVSTLTIQRTQQEDSAVYLCASSPRAGGPGGELFFGEGSRLTVL.

V gene TRBV5-1 combines with J gene TRBJ1-3; D remains ambiguous. The germline gives CDR1 SGHRS, CDR2 YFSETQ. V lost 4 bases and J 2 bases, leaving 10 bases between the germline ends. There are 14 residues in the CDR3. CDR3 sequence reads: CASSLGSTGNTIYF. DNA of the CDR3: TGCGCCAGCAGCCTGGGTTCTACTGGAAACACCATATATTTT. The full variable domain, rest sourced from reference TRBV5-1 and TRBJ1-3, is KAGVTQTPRYLIKTRGQQVTLSCSPISGHRSVSWYQQTPGQGLQFLFEYFSETQRNKGNFPGRFSGRQFSNSRSEMNVSTLELGDSALYLCASSLGSTGNTIYFGEGSWLTVV.

The rearrangement links TRBV6-5 to TRBJ1-6; a possible D gene is TRBD1 (5 bases). V lost 3 bases, J lost 8 bases, and 14 bases lay in between. Germline CDR1 reads MNHEY; CDR2 reads SVGAGI. There are 15 residues in the CDR3. DNA of the CDR3: TGTGCCAGCAGTTATCAGGGCTTTGGAGATTCACCCCTCCACTTT. Protein product: CASSYQGFGDSPLHF.

The rearrangement links TRBV9 to TRBJ1-2; TRBD1 agrees at 9 bases. Germline loops: CDR1 SGDLS, CDR2 YYNGEE. The J segment lost 3 bases and the V segment lost 3 bases, leaving 6 bases of the junction unmatched. The CDR3 is made up of 15 amino acids. The CDR3 DNA is TGTGCCAGCAGCGGAGCAGGACAGGGGTACTATGGCTACACCTTC. Translation gives CASSGAGQGYYGYTF.

The CDR3 region is CAWTGGTEFYGYTF. DNA for the CDR3: TGTGCCTGGACGGGAGGGACGGAGTTCTATGGCTACACCTTC. The chain has TRBV30 and TRBJ1-2; tentative D call: TRBD1 (5 bases). The germline V gene has CDR1 GTSNPN and CDR2 SVGIG (reference sequence). The CDR3 runs to 14 residues. V dropped 4 bases and J dropped 4 bases, with 16 bases sitting between them.

V and J are TRBV30 and TRBJ2-1; D might be TRBD1 (6 bases). Trimming cost V 3 bases and J 4 bases, with 7 bases left between them. This CDR3 region has 12 residues. Germline CDR1 reads GTSNPN; CDR2 reads SVGIG (reference sequence). In nucleotides, the CDR3 is TGTGCCTGGAGACAGGGATACAATGAGCAGTTCTTC. Residues: CAWRQGYNEQFF. Filled out from reference TRBV30 and TRBJ2-1, the complete variable domain reads SQTIHQWPATLVQPVGSPLSLECTVEGTSNPNLYWYRQAAGRGLQLLFYSVGIGQISSEVPQNLSASRPQDRQFILSSKKLLLSDSGFYLCAWRQGYNEQFFGPGTRLTVL.

The genes are TRBV4-3 and TRBJ2-1; 8 nucleotides match TRBD1. The CDR3 has 15 residues. The germline V gene has CDR1 LGHNA and CDR2 YSLEER. The junction had 2 bases not matched to a gene; V was cut back by 0 bases and J by 4 bases. CDR3 nucleotides: TGCGCCAGCAGCCAAGACAGGGGGCTATACAATGAGCAGTTCTTC. Encoded protein: CASSQDRGLYNEQFF.

The chain couples TRBV9 to TRBJ1-1; 9 bases align to TRBD1. The V and J ends lost 6 bases and 4 bases, in that order; junction bases with no gene match: 4. The CDR3 spans 13 residues. Germline lookup yields CDR1 SGDLS and CDR2 YYNGEE. CDR3 in amino acids: CASNRQGGTEAFF. In DNA, the CDR3 is TGTGCCAGCAACCGACAGGGGGGCACTGAAGCTTTCTTT.

This chain links TRBV5-4 with TRBJ1-6, with TRBD1 matching over 8 bases. Unmatched junction bases numbered 12, after V lost 4 bases and J lost 6 bases. In germline, CDR1 is SGHNT, CDR2 YYREEE (reference sequence). This CDR3 region has 17 residues. Written as DNA, the CDR3 is TGTGCCAGCAGCCCTGGACAGGGAGGGGGTCTTAATTCACCCCTCCACTTT. It specifies CASSPGQGGGLNSPLHF.

This chain connects TRBV7-2 to TRBJ1-5; no reliable D call. The CDR3 is made up of 13 amino acids. CDR1 is SGHTA and CDR2 is FQGNSA in the germline V gene. V was cut by 5 bases and J by 0 bases, with 5 bases left in between. This CDR3 is CASSLNSNQPQHF. For the CDR3, the DNA is TGTGCCAGCAGCCTTAATAGCAATCAGCCCCAGCATTTT.

The CDR3 sequence is CAWSVKGRGAGKVTEAFF. Written as DNA, the CDR3 is TGTGCCTGGAGTGTAAAGGGGCGTGGGGCAGGAAAAGTGACTGAAGCTTTCTTT. The rearrangement links TRBV30 to TRBJ1-1, with a tentative D call TRBD1 (5 bases). The V and J ends lost 0 bases and 5 bases respectively, with 25 bases between them. Germline loops: CDR1 GTSNPN, CDR2 SVGIG (reference sequence). The CDR3 has 18 amino acids.

This clone was seen only once. The rearrangement links TRBV6-1 to TRBJ2-1, with 9 positions matching TRBD2. V gave up 4 bases and J gave up 0 bases; unmatched junction bases: 4. The CDR3 runs to 16 residues. CDR1 MNHNS and CDR2 SASEGT come from the germline V gene. The CDR3 region has the DNA TGTGCCAGCAGTGGACTAGCGGCGGACTCCTACAATGAGCAGTTCTTC. Protein product: CASSGLAADSYNEQFF.

This rearrangement joins TRBV5-6 to TRBJ1-2, with a possible D match to TRBD1 (6 bases). The CDR3 runs to 15 residues. Trimming took off 3 bases at V and 3 bases at J, with 15 bases between the two ends. The V gene's germline CDR1 is SGHDT and CDR2 YYEEEE. The CDR3 is CASSSLRGRDYGYTF. CDR3 nucleotide sequence: TGTGCCAGCAGCTCGCTGAGGGGGAGGGACTATGGCTACACCTTC.

This chain connects TRBV9 to TRBJ1-4; D might be TRBD1 (5 bases). V lost 4 bases to trimming and J lost 5 bases, with 12 bases between them. The CDR3 is made up of 14 amino acids. CDR1 and CDR2 (germline): SGDLS, YYNGEE. The CDR3 is CASSSRGGNEKLFF. The CDR3 bases are TGTGCCAGCAGCTCCCGCGGGGGGAATGAAAAACTGTTTTTT.

The CDR3 protein is CASSPSGTGGAWGYGYTF. CDR3 DNA: TGTGCCAGCTCACCATCGGGGACAGGGGGCGCGTGGGGATATGGCTACACCTTC. The chain is built from TRBV18 and TRBJ1-2, with 12 positions matching TRBD1. V lost 2 bases to trimming and J lost 5 bases; unmatched junction nucleotides: 12. Looked up from germline, CDR1 is KGHSH and CDR2 is LQKENI. The CDR3 has 18 residues.

The V and J genes are TRBV6-5 and TRBJ2-1; D perhaps matches TRBD1 (5 bases). Germline CDR1 is MNHEY and CDR2 is SVGAGI. The length of the CDR3 is 13 residues. Deletions cut 6 bases from V and 4 bases from J, with 10 bases between. In DNA form, the CDR3 reads TGTGCCAGCAGACCCGACAGATACAATGAGCAGTTCTTC. It is translated as CASRPDRYNEQFF.

This clone was found once. V usage is TRBV7-2 and J usage is TRBJ1-1; 7 bases align to TRBD1. Germline V gene sequence: CDR1 SGHTA, CDR2 FQGNSA. J gave up 5 bases and V 5 bases, and 5 bases lay outside the gene matches. This CDR3 comprises 13 residues. This CDR3 reads CASSPQGRTEAFF. CDR3 nucleotides: TGTGCCAGCAGCCCACAGGGGAGGACTGAAGCTTTCTTT.

The rearrangement links TRBV2 to TRBJ1-5; weak D call: TRBD1 (5 bases). Per the germline V gene, CDR1 is SNHLY and CDR2 is FYNNEI. The CDR3 loop spans 14 amino acids. V lost 5 bases and J 3 bases, leaving 11 bases between the germline ends. The CDR3 DNA reads TGTGCCAGCAGTTCACAGGCGGACAATCAGCCCCAGCATTTT. Amino acid sequence: CASSSQADNQPQHF.

The chain uses TRBV1 and TRBJ2-3; the DNA was not used to check the table's D call, TRBD1. TRBV1 is noted as a pseudogene. CDR3 length: 15 amino acids. In DNA form, the CDR3 reads TGCACCAGCAGCCCTAACGGACAAAGGGGAGATACGCAGTATTTT. It encodes CTSSPNGQRGDTQYF.

This clone has just a few counts. CDR3 region: CASKGEYNSPLHF. CDR3 coding DNA: TGTGCCAGCAAGGGGGAGTATAATTCACCCCTCCACTTT. The chain joins TRBV2 to TRBJ1-6, with D possibly TRBD1 on 6 matching bases. Germline V gives CDR1 SNHLY, CDR2 FYNNEI. The CDR3 covers 13 residues. The ends were cut back, 7 bases at V and 4 bases at J, with 8 bases in the middle.

This chain joins TRBV28 and TRBJ2-7, with TRBD2 as a possible D gene (7 bases). There are 15 residues in the CDR3. Germline lookup yields CDR1 MDHEN and CDR2 SYDVKM. V was clipped by 2 bases and J by 5 bases, with 16 bases between them. The CDR3 coding sequence is TGTGCCAGCAGTTTAGGGGGGGGCAGGGGCCACGAGCAGTACTTC. Translating it yields CASSLGGGRGHEQYF.

CDR3 protein: CAISTSGDTASTDTQYF. The CDR3 DNA sequence: TGTGCCATCAGTACTAGCGGAGATACCGCTAGCACAGATACGCAGTATTTT. J is TRBJ2-3 and V is TRBV10-3, with 8 nucleotides matching TRBD2. CDR1 is ENHRY and CDR2 is SYGVKD in the germline V gene. CDR3 length equals 17 residues. Trimming cost V 5 bases and J 0 bases; bases outside gene matches: 10.

This chain links TRBV7-9 with TRBJ1-1; TRBD1 matches 8 bases. Germline V gives CDR1 SEHNR, CDR2 FQNEAQ (reference sequence). V was pared by 6 bases and J by 0 bases, with 6 bases of the junction left unmatched. This CDR3 has 15 residues. This chain's CDR3 is CASSYRGALNTEAFF. CDR3 nucleotides: TGTGCCAGCAGTTACAGGGGGGCTCTGAACACTGAAGCTTTCTTT.